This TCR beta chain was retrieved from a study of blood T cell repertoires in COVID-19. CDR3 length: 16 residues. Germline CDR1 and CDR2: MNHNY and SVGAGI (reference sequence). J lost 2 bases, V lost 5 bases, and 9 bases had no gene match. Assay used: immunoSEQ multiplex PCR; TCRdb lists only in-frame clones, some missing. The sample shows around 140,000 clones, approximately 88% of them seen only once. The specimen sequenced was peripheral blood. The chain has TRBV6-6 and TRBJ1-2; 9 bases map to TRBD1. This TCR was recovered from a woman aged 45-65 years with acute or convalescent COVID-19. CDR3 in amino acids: CASSHHLGTGNYGYTF. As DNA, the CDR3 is TGTGCCAGCAGTCACCACCTCGGGACAGGGAACTATGGCTACACCTTC.